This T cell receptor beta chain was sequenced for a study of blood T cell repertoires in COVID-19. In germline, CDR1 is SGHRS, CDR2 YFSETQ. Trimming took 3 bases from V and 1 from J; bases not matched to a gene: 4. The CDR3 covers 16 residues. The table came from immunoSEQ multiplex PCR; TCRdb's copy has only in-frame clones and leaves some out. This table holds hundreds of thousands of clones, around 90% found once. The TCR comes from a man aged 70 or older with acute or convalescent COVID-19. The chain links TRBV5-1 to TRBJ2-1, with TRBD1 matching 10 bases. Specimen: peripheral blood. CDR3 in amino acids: CASSSRTGGSYNEQFF. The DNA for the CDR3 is TGCGCCAGCAGCTCTCGGACAGGGGGTTCCTACAATGAGCAGTTCTTC. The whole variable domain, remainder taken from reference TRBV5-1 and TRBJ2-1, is KAGVTQTPRYLIKTRGQQVTLSCSPISGHRSVSWYQQTPGQGLQFLFEYFSETQRNKGNFPGRFSGRQFSNSRSEMNVSTLELGDSALYLCASSSRTGGSYNEQFFGPGTRLTVL.